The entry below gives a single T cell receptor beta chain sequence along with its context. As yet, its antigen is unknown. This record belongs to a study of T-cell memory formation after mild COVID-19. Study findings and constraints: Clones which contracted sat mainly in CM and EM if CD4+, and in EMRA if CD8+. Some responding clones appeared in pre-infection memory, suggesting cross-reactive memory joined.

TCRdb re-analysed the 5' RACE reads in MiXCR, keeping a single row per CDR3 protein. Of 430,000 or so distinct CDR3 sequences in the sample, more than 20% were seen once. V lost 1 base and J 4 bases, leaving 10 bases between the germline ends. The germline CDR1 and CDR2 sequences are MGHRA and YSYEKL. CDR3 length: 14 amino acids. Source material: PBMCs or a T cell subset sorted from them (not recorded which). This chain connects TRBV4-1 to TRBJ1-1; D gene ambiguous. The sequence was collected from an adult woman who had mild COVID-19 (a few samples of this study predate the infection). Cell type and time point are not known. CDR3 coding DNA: TGCGCCAGCAGCCAAGCAAGGGAATTCACTGAAGCTTTCTTT. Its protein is CASSQAREFTEAFF.